This is a list of T cell receptor beta chains from one sample in a study of T cell repertoires in cytomegalovirus infection. MiXCR was run by TCRdb on the reads, yielding one entry per CDR3 protein. Found here are almost 500,000 distinct CDR3 sequences, around 10% of them singletons; the top ten hold 10% to 13%. The sequencing sample was made of PBMCs. The receptors shown here come from a human donor in good health (CMV status not recorded). Some clones in this sample may be carry-over from other donors' samples. The CDR3 runs from the conserved cysteine through the conserved F or W. D genes are given only for firm matches. For some rows the clone size is stated as once, few or many, or as a class when expanded; others skip it.

TGTGCCAGCAGCTTAACGTCTGAGCAGTTCTTC	CASSLTSEQFF	TRBV7-2	TRBJ2-1	.	many
TGTGCCAGCAGTGGGGGACAGCTCTACCAAGAAAAACTGTTTTTT	CASSGGQLYQEKLFF	TRBV2	TRBJ1-4	TRBD1	few
TGCAGTGCCCAGGCCGCCGGGACAGTGAACACTGAAGCTTTCTTT	CSAQAAGTVNTEAFF	TRBV20-1	TRBJ1-1	TRBD1	few
TGTGCCAGCGGACCAGTGACAGGGGCGCCCTACGAGCAGTACTTC	CASGPVTGAPYEQYF	TRBV13	TRBJ2-7	TRBD1	few
TGTGCCAGCAGCTTCGCCTCTTCTTGGATAAGCTCCTACGAGCAGTACTTC	CASSFASSWISSYEQYF	TRBV14	TRBJ2-7	.	many
TGTGCCAGCAGCTTAGGAACGGGTGCAAGCGGGCCGCACAATGAGCAGTTCTTC	CASSLGTGASGPHNEQFF	TRBV7-8	TRBJ2-1	.	many
TGTGCCAGCAGCCTCCAGGGGGGGTCGGGCACTGAAGCTTTCTTT	CASSLQGGSGTEAFF	TRBV9	TRBJ1-1	TRBD1	.
TGTGCCAGCAGTTACTCGATTCCTAGCGGGACTGACAATGAGCAGTTCTTC	CASSYSIPSGTDNEQFF	TRBV6-5	TRBJ2-1	TRBD2	.
TGTGCCAGCAGCCTAGGGTCCCGAGGGGCCCAGTACTTC	CASSLGSRGAQYF	TRBV3-1	TRBJ2-5	.	many
TGTGCCAGCAGCTTAGGGCCGGGACAGGGCGAGGCGGGAGAGACCCAGTACTTC	CASSLGPGQGEAGETQYF	TRBV7-9	TRBJ2-5	TRBD1	many
TGTGCCAGCAGCCCGCGGGACAGGGGTAACATTCAGTACTTC	CASSPRDRGNIQYF	TRBV7-9	TRBJ2-4	TRBD1	many
TGTGCCAGCAGCTTTGGGGGGAACGAGCAGTACTTC	CASSFGGNEQYF	TRBV28	TRBJ2-7	.	many
TGCAGGCCCGGGACTAGCGGTAGAGATGAGCAGTTCTTC	CRPGTSGRDEQFF	TRBV20-1	TRBJ2-1	TRBD2	.
TGTGCCAGCAGTTTAAAGCGGGGGGGCCTGTGGAATGAGCAGTTCTTC	CASSLKRGGLWNEQFF	TRBV13	TRBJ2-1	TRBD2	many
TGTGCTAGTGGTTCACGACTAGCGGGGGACTACAATGAGCAGTTCTTC	CASGSRLAGDYNEQFF	TRBV12-5	TRBJ2-1	TRBD2	many
TGTGCCTGGAGTGTACTAGCGGCCAGTAATAATTCACCCCTCCACTTT	CAWSVLAASNNSPLHF	TRBV30	TRBJ1-6	.	.
TGTGCCAGCAGGTCGGACACAATGGGTAGCAATCAGCCCCAGCATTTT	CASRSDTMGSNQPQHF	TRBV7-6	TRBJ1-5	.	few
TGTGCCAGCAGTGAGCTGGACGGGAATCAGCCCCAGCATTTT	CASSELDGNQPQHF	TRBV25-1	TRBJ1-5	.	many
TGTGCCATCAGTGAATCTAATCGGGAGAGCACAGATACGCAGTATTTT	CAISESNRESTDTQYF	TRBV10-3	TRBJ2-3	.	many
TGCAGTGCCGGTCCTAGCGGAGCCTCCTACGAGCAGTACTTC	CSAGPSGASYEQYF	TRBV20-1	TRBJ2-7	TRBD2	.
TGTGCCAGCAGTGACTCCTACGAGCAGTACTTC	CASSDSYEQYF	TRBV2	TRBJ2-7	.	many
TGTGCCAGCAGCCCTGGGGGGGCGCTCACCGGGGAGCTGTTTTTT	CASSPGGALTGELFF	TRBV7-8	TRBJ2-2	.	many
TGTGCCAGCAGCCTTAGACCCGGGGAGCAGTACTTC	CASSLRPGEQYF	TRBV5-5	TRBJ2-7	.	many
TGTGCCAGCAGCTTGAATCGGGAGGCTAGCGCTTCCTACGAGCAGTACTTC	CASSLNREASASYEQYF	TRBV5-6	TRBJ2-7	TRBD2	many
TGTGCCAGCAGCTTAAACGGGGGGCGAAGTGGCTACACCTTC	CASSLNGGRSGYTF	TRBV11-2	TRBJ1-2	.	many
TGTGCCAGTAGGATATACGGACAGGGGGCGCGGGGCTACACCTTC	CASRIYGQGARGYTF	TRBV19	TRBJ1-2	TRBD1	.
TGTGCCAGCAGCTACGCCGGGACAGGGCAATACAATGAGCAGTTCTTC	CASSYAGTGQYNEQFF	TRBV7-9	TRBJ2-1	TRBD1	many
TGTGCCAGCAGCCCCACTTCCACTCCGTCTGGGGATACGCAGTATTTT	CASSPTSTPSGDTQYF	TRBV9	TRBJ2-3	.	few
TGTGCCACCTCCGAAGCGAACACCGGGGAGCTGTTTTTT	CATSEANTGELFF	TRBV12-3/TRBV12-4	TRBJ2-2	.	.
TGTGCCAGCAGCTCAGGACTAGCGGGATGGTCCGACAATGAGCAGTTCTTC	CASSSGLAGWSDNEQFF	TRBV11-3	TRBJ2-1	TRBD2	many
TGTGCCAGCAGCTTATTTGCGACAGGGGAGAATTCACCCCTCCACTTT	CASSLFATGENSPLHF	TRBV11-2	TRBJ1-6	TRBD1	many
TGTGCCAGCCAACGCAGACTTTGGACCTACAATGAGCAGTTCTTC	CASQRRLWTYNEQFF	TRBV6-5	TRBJ2-1	.	few
TGTGCCAGCAGGCAAGGGGGTTCTGGAAACACCATATATTTT	CASRQGGSGNTIYF	TRBV7-2	TRBJ1-3	.	many
TGTGCCAGCAGGTGGGACTCCCTGTATGGTGAAGCTTTCTTT	CASRWDSLYGEAFF	TRBV12-3/TRBV12-4	TRBJ1-1	.	many
TGTGCCAGCAGTACTCGGACTAACTATGGCTACACCTTC	CASSTRTNYGYTF	TRBV27	TRBJ1-2	.	many
TGCGCCAGCAGCCTCCAGAATGAAGCTTTCTTT	CASSLQNEAFF	TRBV5-1	TRBJ1-1	.	few
TGTGCCAGCAGCCAAGGGAGGGCTAGCGGGAGGGTTAGCACAGATACGCAGTATTTT	CASSQGRASGRVSTDTQYF	TRBV7-2	TRBJ2-3	TRBD2	many
TGTGCCAGCAGTCCGGGACTAGCAATCTACGAGCAGTACTTC	CASSPGLAIYEQYF	TRBV4-2	TRBJ2-7	TRBD2	.
TGTGCCAGCGGACAGGGGAGCTCCTATAATTCACCCCTCCACTTT	CASGQGSSYNSPLHF	TRBV6-1	TRBJ1-6	TRBD1	.
TGTGCCTGGAGCCCGCGGGGGAGGGTGGTGTTCTTC	CAWSPRGRVVFF	TRBV30	TRBJ2-1	TRBD2	few
TGTGCCAGCAGTACGGGACTAGCGGGAGATAAGGAGACCCAGTACTTC	CASSTGLAGDKETQYF	TRBV28	TRBJ2-5	TRBD2	many
TGTGCCACCTCCCTGGGGACAGGACGCGAAGCTTTCTTT	CATSLGTGREAFF	TRBV4-2	TRBJ1-1	TRBD1	many
TGTGCCAGCAGCTTAGCGATGGGGGAGGGGCAGTTCTTC	CASSLAMGEGQFF	TRBV7-2	TRBJ2-1	TRBD2	many
TGTGCCAGCAGTTTTGGACCTTGGGGGGACGCCAAAGCTTTCTTT	CASSFGPWGDAKAFF	TRBV25-1	TRBJ1-1	.	many
TGTGCCAGCGGCCCGGACGGTTACGAGCAGTACTTC	CASGPDGYEQYF	TRBV6-1	TRBJ2-7	.	many
TGTGCCAGCAGCACTTTGCGGGCCCCCTCGGACGGCGAGCAGTACTTC	CASSTLRAPSDGEQYF	TRBV7-9	TRBJ2-7	.	few
TGTGCCAGCTCACCGGCGAGGGACAGCACCATATATTTT	CASSPARDSTIYF	TRBV18	TRBJ1-3	TRBD1	.
TGCAGCGTTGAAGGGTGGGTTTATGGCTACACCTTC	CSVEGWVYGYTF	TRBV29-1	TRBJ1-2	.	.